This is a list of T cell receptor beta chains from one sample in a study of blood T cell repertoires in COVID-19. Assay: immunoSEQ multiplex PCR; the TCRdb copy retains only in-frame clones and omits some. In the table there are about 440,000 clones, about 89% of which are singletons. The sample taken for sequencing was peripheral blood. These receptors came from a woman aged 25 to 39 with acute or convalescent COVID-19. Both conserved end residues are part of each CDR3. The D gene is left open where the match is weak. Size tells how often a clone was seen (once, few, many) or the class of an expanded clone, and some rows leave it out.

clone_size	j_call	d_call	v_call	cdr3_aa	cdr3_nt
-	TRBJ1-2	TRBD1	TRBV2	CASEGQGGDYGYTF	TGTGCCAGCGAAGGACAGGGGGGAGACTATGGCTACACCTTC
-	TRBJ2-7	-	TRBV9	CASSVGGSQSYEQYF	TGTGCCAGCAGCGTAGGGGGCAGCCAATCCTACGAGCAGTACTTC
-	TRBJ2-2	TRBD2	TRBV2	CASSDPGTSGGVNTGELFF	TGTGCCAGCAGTGACCCCGGGACTAGCGGGGGGGTGAACACCGGGGAGCTGTTTTTT
-	TRBJ2-3	-	TRBV7-3	CASSPWGRSTDTQYF	TGTGCCAGCAGCCCATGGGGGAGGAGTACAGATACGCAGTATTTT
-	TRBJ2-3	TRBD1	TRBV18	CASSPLDRADTQYF	TGTGCCAGCTCACCCCTGGACAGGGCGGATACGCAGTATTTT
-	TRBJ2-7	TRBD2	TRBV3-1/TRBV3-2	CASSLGLADLYF	TGTGCCAGCAGCCTCGGACTAGCGGACCTATACTTC
-	TRBJ1-1	-	TRBV27	CASSSLGSAEAFF	TGTGCCAGCAGTTCCCTCGGGTCGGCTGAAGCTTTCTTT
-	TRBJ1-1	TRBD1	TRBV28	CASRGTDILEIEAFF	TGTGCCAGCAGGGGGACAGACATCCTCGAGATTGAAGCTTTCTTT
-	TRBJ1-1	-	TRBV19	CASSIGPGVNTEAFF	TGTGCCAGTAGTATAGGTCCAGGGGTGAACACTGAAGCTTTCTTT
few	TRBJ1-5	TRBD1	TRBV19	CATRPDRAFSNQPQHF	TGTGCCACCCGACCAGACAGGGCGTTTAGCAATCAGCCCCAGCATTTT
-	TRBJ2-7	TRBD1	TRBV5-1	CASSPTDRIILRDEQYF	TGCGCCAGCAGCCCTACGGACAGGATAATTCTACGTGACGAGCAGTACTTC
few	TRBJ1-1	-	TRBV2	CASSNTGIEAFF	TGTGCCAGCAGCAACACAGGGATCGAAGCTTTCTTT
-	TRBJ2-1	TRBD2	TRBV2	CASTFPTSGGPYNEQFF	TGTGCCAGCACCTTCCCGACTAGCGGGGGCCCTTACAATGAGCAGTTCTTC
-	TRBJ2-3	-	TRBV5-4	CASSFHLLSASWSDTQYF	TGTGCCAGCAGCTTTCATCTATTGTCTGCTAGTTGGTCAGATACGCAGTATTTT
once	TRBJ2-7	-	TRBV20-1	CSAARSGEQYF	TGCAGTGCTGCCCGATCGGGGGAGCAGTACTTC
-	TRBJ2-1	TRBD1	TRBV2	CASSGQGVDNEQFF	TGTGCCAGCAGCGGACAGGGCGTCGACAATGAGCAGTTCTTC
-	TRBJ2-7	TRBD1	TRBV5-1	CASSFTGGNYEQYF	TGCGCCAGCAGCTTCACAGGGGGCAACTACGAGCAGTACTTC
-	TRBJ2-3	TRBD1	TRBV15	CATSRGLQGQDTQYF	TGTGCCACCAGCAGAGGGTTACAGGGGCAAGATACGCAGTATTTT
-	TRBJ1-5	-	TRBV5-8	CASSLLEDSYSNQPQHF	TGTGCCAGCAGCTTGTTGGAGGACAGCTATAGCAATCAGCCCCAGCATTTT
-	TRBJ1-1	TRBD1	TRBV6-2/TRBV6-3	CASSGQGNTEAFF	TGTGCCAGCAGCGGACAGGGGAACACTGAAGCTTTCTTT
-	TRBJ1-1	-	TRBV14	CASSQGTTSAFF	TGTGCCAGCAGCCAAGGGACTACGTCGGCTTTCTTT
-	TRBJ2-7	-	TRBV28	CASSQISGSSYEQYF	TGTGCCAGCAGTCAGATTTCGGGATCCTCCTACGAGCAGTACTTC
-	TRBJ2-1	-	TRBV24-1	CATSDWETGNEQFF	TGTGCCACCAGTGATTGGGAGACCGGCAATGAGCAGTTCTTC
-	TRBJ2-3	TRBD2	TRBV5-4	CASAAGGPTDTQYF	TGTGCCAGCGCTGCGGGGGGGCCAACAGATACGCAGTATTTT
-	TRBJ1-2	-	TRBV6-5	CASGTPNRHGYTF	TGTGCCAGCGGGACTCCGAATCGGCATGGCTACACCTTC
-	TRBJ1-2	-	TRBV27	CASSFSQNYGYTF	TGTGCCAGCAGTTTTTCACAAAACTATGGCTACACCTTC
-	TRBJ2-3	TRBD2	TRBV24-1	CATSDFYRASGGPGDTQYF	TGTGCCACCAGTGATTTCTATAGGGCTAGCGGGGGACCCGGGGATACGCAGTATTTT
-	TRBJ2-2	TRBD1	TRBV5-1	CASSQSRGQYGELFF	TGCGCCAGCAGCCAGAGCAGGGGGCAATACGGGGAGCTGTTTTTT
-	TRBJ2-1	-	TRBV7-9	CASSSAWQRSYNEQFF	TGTGCCAGCTCGTCGGCCTGGCAACGCTCCTACAATGAGCAGTTCTTC
-	TRBJ2-1	-	TRBV25-1	CASSELLPGEFDEQFF	TGTGCCAGCAGTGAGCTGCTCCCAGGGGAGTTTGATGAGCAGTTCTTC
once	TRBJ1-2	-	TRBV5-8	CASSYPASTVIYGYTF	TGTGCCAGCAGCTACCCTGCATCGACAGTTATCTATGGCTACACCTTC
-	TRBJ2-7	TRBD2	TRBV6-2/TRBV6-3	CASSLRTSGGPESYEQYF	TGTGCCAGCAGTTTGAGGACTAGCGGGGGGCCCGAATCCTACGAGCAGTACTTC
once	TRBJ2-7	-	TRBV6-5	CASSYSQGISYEQYF	TGTGCCAGCAGTTACTCGCAGGGGATAAGCTACGAGCAGTACTTC
-	TRBJ2-7	-	TRBV20-1	CSAGAREQYF	TGCAGTGCTGGGGCGAGGGAGCAGTACTTC
-	TRBJ2-5	TRBD1	TRBV28	CASSGTVSMKETQYF	TGTGCCAGCAGTGGGACAGTATCGATGAAAGAGACCCAGTACTTC
-	TRBJ2-1	-	TRBV5-4	CASSPTLSYEQFF	TGTGCCAGCAGCCCTACTCTTAGCTATGAGCAGTTCTTC
-	TRBJ2-7	-	TRBV19	CASSIATPAYEQYF	TGTGCCAGTAGTATCGCGACACCGGCCTACGAGCAGTACTTC